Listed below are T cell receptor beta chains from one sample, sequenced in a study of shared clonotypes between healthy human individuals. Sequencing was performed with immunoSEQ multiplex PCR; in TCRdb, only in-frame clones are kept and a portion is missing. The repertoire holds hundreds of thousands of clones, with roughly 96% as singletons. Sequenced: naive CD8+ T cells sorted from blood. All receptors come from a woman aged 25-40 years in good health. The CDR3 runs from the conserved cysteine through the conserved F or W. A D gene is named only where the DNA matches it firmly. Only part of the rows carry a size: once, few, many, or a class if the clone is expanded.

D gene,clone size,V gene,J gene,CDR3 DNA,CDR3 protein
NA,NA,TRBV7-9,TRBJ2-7,TGTGCCAGCAGCCCCCCGGGGGCCACAACCTACGAGCAGTACTTC,CASSPPGATTYEQYF
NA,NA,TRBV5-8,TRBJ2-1,TGTGCCAGCAGCTTGGGGGCCTACAATGAGCAGTTCTTC,CASSLGAYNEQFF
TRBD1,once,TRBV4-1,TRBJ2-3,TGCGCCAGCAGCCAAGATCCCCGGGACAGGGGTGATACGCAGTATTTT,CASSQDPRDRGDTQYF
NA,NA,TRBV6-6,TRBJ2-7,TGTGCCAGCAGTTACGAGCAGTCTATCCACGAGCAGTACTTC,CASSYEQSIHEQYF
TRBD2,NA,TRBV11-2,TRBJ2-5,TGTGCCAGCAGCACTTGGACTAGCGGGAGCGAAGAGACCCAGTACTTC,CASSTWTSGSEETQYF
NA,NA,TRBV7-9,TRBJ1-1,TGTGCCAGCAGCTTAGGCCTTGAAGCTTTCTTT,CASSLGLEAFF
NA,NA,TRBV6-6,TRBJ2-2,TGTGCCACCCTGACTAGGAGCACCGGGGAGCTGTTTTTT,CATLTRSTGELFF
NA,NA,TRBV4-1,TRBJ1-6,TGCGCCAGCAGCCAAGAGCCGGGCACAGGTGATCTCAATTCACCCCTCCACTTT,CASSQEPGTGDLNSPLHF
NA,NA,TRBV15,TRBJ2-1,TGTGCCACCAGCAACACTAGGGCAAGCTCCTACAATGAGCAGTTCTTC,CATSNTRASSYNEQFF
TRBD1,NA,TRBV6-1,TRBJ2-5,TGTGCCAGCAGTGACTGGACAGGGTGGGACTCAGAGACCCAGTACTTC,CASSDWTGWDSETQYF
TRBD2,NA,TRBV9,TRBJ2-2,TGTGCCAGCAGCGAGTCACTAGCGGGACTCACCGGGGAGCTGTTTTTT,CASSESLAGLTGELFF
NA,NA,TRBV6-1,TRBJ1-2,TGTGCCAGCAGTTGGACAGAATCTTATGGCTACACCTTC,CASSWTESYGYTF
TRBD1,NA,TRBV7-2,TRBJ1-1,TGTGCCAGCAGCTTGAGAGGACAGGGATCGGGGACTGAAGCTTTCTTT,CASSLRGQGSGTEAFF
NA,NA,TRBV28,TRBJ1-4,TGTGCCAGCACTAAGTGGGGGGAAGCAACTAATGAAAAACTGTTTTTT,CASTKWGEATNEKLFF
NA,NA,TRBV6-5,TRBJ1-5,TGTGCCAGCAGGCCTACAGGACATAGCAATCAGCCCCAGCATTTT,CASRPTGHSNQPQHF
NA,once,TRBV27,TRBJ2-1,TGTGCCAGCAGCTTCGGGACGGTAACCTACAATGAGCAGTTCTTC,CASSFGTVTYNEQFF
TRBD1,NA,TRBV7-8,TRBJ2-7,TGTGCCAGCAGCCCAGGGACAGGGCACGACGAGCAGTACTTC,CASSPGTGHDEQYF
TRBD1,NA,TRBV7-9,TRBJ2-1,TGTGCCAGCAGCCCAGACAGGGTAGGGCAGTTCTTC,CASSPDRVGQFF
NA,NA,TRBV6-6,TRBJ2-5,TGTGCCAGCAGTTACTCGAGTCAGGGCCACCTAGAGACCCAGTACTTC,CASSYSSQGHLETQYF
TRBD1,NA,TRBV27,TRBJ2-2,TGTGCCAGCAGTTTGGGACAGGGGCAGTCCGGGGAGCTGTTTTTT,CASSLGQGQSGELFF
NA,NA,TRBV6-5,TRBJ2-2,TGTGCCAGCAGTTACGGGACCCGAGTCGCCGGGGAGCTGTTTTTT,CASSYGTRVAGELFF
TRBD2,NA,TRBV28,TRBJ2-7,TGTGCCAGCAGTTCGGGTAGCGGGAGATCTTCCCACGAGCAGTACTTC,CASSSGSGRSSHEQYF
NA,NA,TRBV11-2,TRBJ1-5,TGTGCCAGCAGCCCAGAGGCGACTCAGCCCCAGCATTTT,CASSPEATQPQHF
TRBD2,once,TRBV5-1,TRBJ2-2,TGCGCCAGCAGCCTGACTAGCGGGAGAGGTTCGAACACCGGGGAGCTGTTTTTT,CASSLTSGRGSNTGELFF
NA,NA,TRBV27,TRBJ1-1,TGTGCCAGTAAGCAAAGTAACTCGCCTAGGAACACTGAAGCTTTCTTT,CASKQSNSPRNTEAFF
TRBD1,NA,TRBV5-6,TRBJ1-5,TGTGCCAGCAGCCTAAGACAGGGGGTGGTCGGCAATCAGCCCCAGCATTTT,CASSLRQGVVGNQPQHF